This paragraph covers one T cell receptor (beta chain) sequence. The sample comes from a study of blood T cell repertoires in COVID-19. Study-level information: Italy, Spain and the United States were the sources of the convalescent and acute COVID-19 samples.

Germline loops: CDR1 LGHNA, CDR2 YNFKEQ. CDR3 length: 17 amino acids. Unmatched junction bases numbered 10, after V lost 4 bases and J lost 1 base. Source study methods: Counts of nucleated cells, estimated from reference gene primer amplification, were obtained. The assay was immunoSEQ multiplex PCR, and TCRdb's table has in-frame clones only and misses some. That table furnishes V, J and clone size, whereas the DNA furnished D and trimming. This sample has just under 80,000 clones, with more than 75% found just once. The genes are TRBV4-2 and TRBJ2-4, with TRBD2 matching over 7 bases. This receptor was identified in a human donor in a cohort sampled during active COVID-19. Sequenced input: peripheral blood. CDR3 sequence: CASSPSSGGGAKNIQYF. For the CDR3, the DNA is TGTGCCAGCAGCCCAAGTAGTGGGGGAGGGGCCAAAAACATTCAGTACTTC.